One and the same sample provided the 18 T cell receptor beta chains below, sequenced in a study of cytotoxic CD8 clonotypes in ibrutinib-treated CLL. Sequencing used immunoSEQ multiplex PCR; TCRdb keeps in-frame clones, though not all of them. The sample contains 6,500 to 7,000 clones, 60% to 80% of which appear only once. Source: PBMCs, taken before ibrutinib treatment. The receptors shown here come from a human donor with chronic lymphocytic leukemia.

V gene TRBV28 combines with J gene TRBJ1-1; a weak D match, TRBD1 (6 bases). The CDR3 is 15 residues long. The germline gives CDR1 MDHEN, CDR2 SYDVKM. V was clipped by 2 bases and J by 5 bases, with 15 bases between them. The CDR3 region is CASSLALIRGTEAFF. The CDR3, as DNA: TGTGCCAGCAGTTTAGCACTGATAAGGGGGACTGAAGCTTTCTTT.

In this sample, this clone turned up a few times. The chain employs TRBV27 and TRBJ2-3; D unclear. This CDR3 has 13 residues. V shed 3 bases and J shed 0 bases, with 4 bases lying between them. Germline values: CDR1 MNHEY, CDR2 SMNVEV (reference sequence). In nucleotides, the CDR3 is TGTGCCAGCAGTTTCTACAGCACAGATACGCAGTATTTT. It codes for CASSFYSTDTQYF.

This clone was counted a single time. The chain combines TRBV19 with TRBJ2-1; D remains unclear. Germline V gene sequence: CDR1 LNHDA, CDR2 SQIVND (reference sequence). This CDR3 comprises 17 residues. V dropped 5 bases and J dropped 0 bases, with 17 bases sitting between them. The CDR3 DNA is TGTGCCAGTAGTCCGTTCGCGGTAGCCATCTCCTACAATGAGCAGTTCTTC. It encodes CASSPFAVAISYNEQFF. Looking up the rest from reference TRBV19 and TRBJ2-1 gives the full variable domain: DGGITQSPKYLFRKEGQNVTLSCEQNLNHDAMYWYRQDPGQGLRLIYYSQIVNDFQKGDIAEGYSVSREKKESFPLTVTSAQKNPTAFYLCASSPFAVAISYNEQFFGPGTRLTVL.

This sequence joins TRBV28 and TRBJ1-6, with D maybe TRBD1 (5 bases). CDR3 size: 15 residues. Germline V gives CDR1 MDHEN, CDR2 SYDVKM. V was shortened by 5 bases and J by 7 bases, with 15 bases between the two germline ends. CDR3 DNA sequence: TGTGCCAGCAGTACCCCTCAGGGCCTGAATTCACCCCTCCACTTT. This codes for CASSTPQGLNSPLHF.

The chain recombines TRBV5-1 with TRBJ2-5, with 8 bases aligning to TRBD1. The junction had 8 bases not matched to a gene; V was cut back by 4 bases and J by 3 bases. Germline V gene lookup returns CDR1 SGHRS and CDR2 YFSETQ. CDR3 size: 15 residues. CDR3 sequence: CASSTQDREEETQYF. DNA for the CDR3: TGCGCCAGCAGCACCCAGGACAGGGAGGAAGAGACCCAGTACTTC. Based on the CDR3 plus reference TRBV5-1 and TRBJ2-5, the full variable domain is KAGVTQTPRYLIKTRGQQVTLSCSPISGHRSVSWYQQTPGQGLQFLFEYFSETQRNKGNFPGRFSGRQFSNSRSEMNVSTLELGDSALYLCASSTQDREEETQYFGPGTRLLVL.

The chain employs TRBV28 and TRBJ2-5; possibly TRBD2 for D (5 bases). CDR1 and CDR2 from the germline V gene are MDHEN and SYDVKM. There are 14 residues in the CDR3. With 9 bases removed from V and 0 bases from J, the gap between germline ends came to 14 bases. The CDR3, as DNA: TGTGCCAGTCCTCCCTCGGGGTACCAAGAGACCCAGTACTTC. Translated: CASPPSGYQETQYF.

The chain joins TRBV5-1 to TRBJ2-5; no firm D call. V dropped 2 bases and J dropped 1 base, with 12 bases sitting between them. The CDR3 is made up of 15 amino acids. Germline values: CDR1 SGHRS, CDR2 YFSETQ. CDR3 coding DNA: TGCGCCAGCAGCTTTTCGGAGCCCCGCCAAGAGACCCAGTACTTC. Amino acids: CASSFSEPRQETQYF.

The gene calls are TRBV10-2 and TRBJ2-2; unclear D gene. This CDR3 spans 12 amino acids. CDR1 is WSHSY, CDR2 SAAADI, per germline. The germline V and J ends were trimmed by 5 bases and 7 bases, with 8 bases remaining between them. CDR3 in DNA: TGCGCCAGCAGTCGTACCGTCGGGGAGCTGTTTTTT. Translating gives CASSRTVGELFF.

This clone counts as medium-sized. V is TRBV25-1 and J is TRBJ2-1; 9 bases align to TRBD1. Germline CDR1 and CDR2: MGHDK and SYGVNS. Trimming cost V 1 base and J 6 bases; bases outside gene matches: 10. The CDR3 length is 17 residues. In nucleotides, the CDR3 is TGTGCCAGCAGTGAATTGCGGACAGGGGTGGATGGCAATGAGCAGTTCTTC. It translates to CASSELRTGVDGNEQFF. The complete variable domain, with remaining parts taken from reference TRBV25-1 and TRBJ2-1, reads EADIYQTPRYLVIGTGKKITLECSQTMGHDKMYWYQQDPGMELHLIHYSYGVNSTEKGDLSSESTVSRIRTEHFPLTLESARPSHTSQYLCASSELRTGVDGNEQFFGPGTRLTVL.

The rearrangement joins TRBV28 to TRBJ1-3, with D maybe TRBD1 (6 bases). Germline lookup yields CDR1 MDHEN and CDR2 SYDVKM. V lost 8 bases and J 4 bases, leaving 12 bases between the germline ends. The CDR3 length is 13 residues. The CDR3 DNA follows: TGTGCCAGCGGTAGGGGGTCCGGAAACACCATATATTTT. It encodes CASGRGSGNTIYF.

This clone has just a few counts. V and J are TRBV14 and TRBJ2-7; possibly TRBD1 for D (5 bases). The V gene lost 0 bases and the J gene lost 12 bases, with 12 bases spanning the gap. From germline, CDR1 is SGHDN and CDR2 FVKESK. The CDR3 runs to 12 residues. CDR3 in amino acids: CASSQDSAGRYF. CDR3 DNA: TGTGCCAGCAGCCAAGACTCGGCAGGGCGGTACTTC.

This chain connects TRBV30 to TRBJ1-4, with D uncertain. With 0 bases removed from V and 2 bases from J, the gap between germline ends came to 7 bases. There are 14 residues in the CDR3. From germline, CDR1 is GTSNPN and CDR2 SVGIG (reference sequence). CDR3 protein: CAWSVAGTNEKLFF. CDR3 coding DNA: TGTGCCTGGAGTGTGGCGGGGACTAATGAAAAACTGTTTTTT.

The V gene is TRBV9, the J gene TRBJ2-3; D call uncertain. Per germline, CDR1 SGDLS and CDR2 YYNGEE. The CDR3 consists of 13 residues. Trimming removed 0 bases from V and 4 bases from J, with 6 bases in between. The CDR3 DNA follows: TGTGCCAGCAGCGTAGTGGGGTCAGATACGCAGTATTTT. Protein product: CASSVVGSDTQYF.

The chain joins TRBV7-2 to TRBJ1-5; TRBD1 is a possible D gene (5 bases). The CDR3 contains 15 residues. The germline gives CDR1 SGHTA, CDR2 FQGNSA. V was clipped by 0 bases and J by 4 bases, with 10 bases between them. DNA for the CDR3: TGTGCCAGCAGCTTAGCGGGGGGTCGGAATCAGCCCCAGCATTTT. It translates to CASSLAGGRNQPQHF.

The V call is TRBV5-1, the J call TRBJ2-3; 14 positions agree with TRBD2. The CDR3 is made up of 15 amino acids. The trim removed 3 bases at V and 6 bases at J, leaving 3 bases unmatched. In germline, CDR1 is SGHRS, CDR2 YFSETQ. CDR3 loop: CASSSTSGRGDTQYF. CDR3 DNA sequence: TGCGCCAGCAGCTCGACTAGCGGGAGGGGGGATACGCAGTATTTT.

This clone has only a few counts. This chain links TRBV19 with TRBJ2-7; TRBD2 aligns across 7 bases. Germline loops: CDR1 LNHDA, CDR2 SQIVND (reference sequence). This CDR3 is 15 amino acids long. The V and J ends lost 9 bases and 1 base, in that order; junction bases with no gene match: 12. Here the CDR3 DNA reads TGTGCCAGCACCCCCCCGGGTAGCGGGTCCTACGAGCAGTACTTC. As protein: CASTPPGSGSYEQYF.

The chain is built from TRBV7-8 and TRBJ1-5, with a tentative D call TRBD1 (6 bases). The germline V gene encodes CDR1 SGHVS and CDR2 FQNEAQ. Trimming removed 1 base at V and 10 bases at J, with 11 bases between. This CDR3 has 13 amino acids. The CDR3 nucleotides read TGTGCCAGCAGCTTAGGGGGGCCTCGACCCCAGCATTTT. Translating gives CASSLGGPRPQHF.

The chain couples TRBV2 to TRBJ2-5; D ambiguous. The CDR3 runs 13 residues. V lost 4 bases and J 2 bases, leaving 8 bases between the germline ends. The germline CDR1 and CDR2 sequences are SNHLY and FYNNEI. This CDR3 is CASSVFSQETQYF. The CDR3 bases are TGTGCCAGCAGTGTTTTCAGTCAAGAGACCCAGTACTTC.